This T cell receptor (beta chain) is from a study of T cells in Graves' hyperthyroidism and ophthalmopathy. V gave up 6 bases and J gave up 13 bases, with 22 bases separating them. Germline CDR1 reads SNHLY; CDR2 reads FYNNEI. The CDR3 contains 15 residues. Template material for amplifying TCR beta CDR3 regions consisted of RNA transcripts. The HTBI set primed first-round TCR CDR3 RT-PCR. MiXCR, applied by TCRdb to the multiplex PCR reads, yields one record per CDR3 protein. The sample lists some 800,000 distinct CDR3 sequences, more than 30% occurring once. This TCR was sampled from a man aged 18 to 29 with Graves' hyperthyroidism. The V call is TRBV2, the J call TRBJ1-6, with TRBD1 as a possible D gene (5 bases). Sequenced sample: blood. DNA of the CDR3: TGTGCCAGCAGCAGGGACGGACCAAGCAATCAGCCCCTCCACTTT. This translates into CASSRDGPSNQPLHF. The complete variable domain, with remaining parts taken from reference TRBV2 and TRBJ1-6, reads EPEVTQTPSHQVTQMGQEVILRCVPISNHLYFYWYRQILGQKVEFLVSFYNNEISEKSEIFDDQFSVERPDGSNFTLKIRSTKLEDSAMYFCASSRDGPSNQPLHFGNGTRLTVT.